This TCR beta chain originates from a study of blood T cell repertoires in COVID-19. As for the study in general: From the United States, Italy and Spain came samples of acute and convalescent COVID-19.

Residents of about two dozen US areas, aged about 18 to 89 years, made up the participants. Either two negative PCRs, clearance, or symptom resolution qualified Cohort 3 donors as recovered. The trim removed 3 bases at V and 4 bases at J, leaving 7 bases unmatched. From germline, CDR1 is SGHRS and CDR2 YFSETQ. The CDR3 length is 18 residues. This clone was seen only once. Authors' data handling: Amplification from reference gene primers served as the basis for estimated nucleated cell counts. Produced via immunoSEQ multiplex PCR; TCRdb's table is partial and in-frame only. V and J calls and clone size come straight from that table; D and trimming were deduced from the DNA. The table lists about 250,000 clones, roughly 91% of them singletons.

This TCR was sampled from a man aged 40-49 years who had recovered from COVID-19. J is TRBJ2-1 and V is TRBV5-1, with TRBD2 matching over 16 bases. The sequenced sample was PBMCs or T cells enriched from blood (not recorded which). In DNA, the CDR3 is TGCGCCAGCAGCTATATCGGGACTAGCGGGAGGGTATACAATGAGCAGTTCTTC. Protein sequence: CASSYIGTSGRVYNEQFF. The full variable domain, completed using reference TRBV5-1 and TRBJ2-1, is KAGVTQTPRYLIKTRGQQVTLSCSPISGHRSVSWYQQTPGQGLQFLFEYFSETQRNKGNFPGRFSGRQFSNSRSEMNVSTLELGDSALYLCASSYIGTSGRVYNEQFFGPGTRLTVL.